Listed below are T cell receptor beta chains from one sample, sequenced in a study of T cells after yellow fever vaccination. Via MiXCR, TCRdb re-called the 5' RACE reads, giving one row per CDR3 protein. The data show about 340,000 distinct CDR3 sequences, approximately 4.2% seen once. Sequenced here: PBMCs, sampled 5 days after the yellow fever booster vaccination. Receptors were obtained from a man in his late teens or twenties who received the YFV17D yellow fever vaccine. Both conserved end residues are part of each CDR3. D genes are given only for firm matches. Only some rows state a clone size, as once, few, many or a class for expanded clones.

cdr3_aa,cdr3_nt,v_call,clone_size,cdr3_length,j_call,d_call
CASSIDRGFYGYTF,TGCGCCAGCAGCATAGACAGGGGTTTCTATGGCTACACCTTC,TRBV5-1,NA,14,TRBJ1-2,TRBD1
CASSIVADNEQFF,TGTGCCAGCAGTATCGTGGCGGACAATGAGCAGTTCTTC,TRBV5-4,NA,13,TRBJ2-1,NA
CASRDRWGTDTQYF,TGTGCCAGCAGGGACAGATGGGGCACAGATACGCAGTATTTT,TRBV25-1,few,14,TRBJ2-3,NA
CASSFGFEVTYGYTF,TGTGCCAGCAGCTTTGGTTTCGAGGTCACCTATGGCTACACCTTC,TRBV7-2,few,15,TRBJ1-2,NA
CASSDEPGELFF,TGTGCCAGCAGTGATGAGCCCGGGGAGCTGTTTTTT,TRBV2,NA,12,TRBJ2-2,NA
CASKPHELNEQFF,TGTGCCAGTAAACCTCATGAGCTCAATGAGCAGTTCTTC,TRBV27,few,13,TRBJ2-1,NA
CASSVQGTGNTIYF,TGTGCCAGCAGCGTACAGGGTACGGGAAACACCATATATTTT,TRBV9,NA,14,TRBJ1-3,NA
CASSVVMNGDTQYF,TGTGCCAGCAGCGTAGTTATGAATGGAGATACGCAGTATTTT,TRBV9,few,14,TRBJ2-3,NA
CASSKIGPNQPQHF,TGTGCCAGTAGTAAAATTGGGCCCAATCAGCCCCAGCATTTT,TRBV19,NA,14,TRBJ1-5,NA
CASSLAISSGANVLTF,TGCGCCAGCAGCTTGGCGATTAGCTCTGGGGCCAACGTCCTGACTTTC,TRBV5-1,many,16,TRBJ2-6,NA
CASSRGAPNTGELFF,TGCGCCAGCAGCCGCGGGGCGCCGAACACCGGGGAGCTGTTTTTT,TRBV5-1,NA,15,TRBJ2-2,NA
CASRIGGLTVFQKALDNTIYF,TGTGCCAGTAGGATTGGTGGGCTGACAGTCTTCCAAAAGGCTCTGGACAACACCATATATTTT,TRBV19,few,21,TRBJ1-3,NA
CASSQARGNQPQHF,TGTGCCAGCTCACAGGCGCGGGGTAATCAGCCCCAGCATTTT,TRBV18,NA,14,TRBJ1-5,NA
CASRDRGRNTEAFF,TGCGCCAGTAGGGACAGGGGTCGAAACACTGAAGCTTTCTTT,TRBV5-1,NA,14,TRBJ1-1,TRBD1
CASSLRPDADTQYF,TGTGCCAGCAGCCTTAGACCCGATGCAGATACGCAGTATTTT,TRBV7-8,many,14,TRBJ2-3,NA
CASSQDTGTKVNTQYF,TGCGCCAGCAGCCAAGATACGGGTACGAAGGTGAATACGCAGTATTTT,TRBV4-3,many,16,TRBJ2-3,NA
CASSPQDRETQYF,TGCGCCAGCAGCCCACAGGACAGGGAGACCCAGTACTTC,TRBV5-1,many,13,TRBJ2-5,TRBD1
CASSPGQGRGEQFF,TGTGCCAGCAGTCCCGGACAGGGCCGTGGTGAGCAGTTCTTC,TRBV12-3/TRBV12-4,many,14,TRBJ2-1,TRBD1
CASSLGSGWTYEQYF,TGTGCCAGCAGCTTGGGGTCAGGGTGGACCTACGAGCAGTACTTC,TRBV5-4,NA,15,TRBJ2-7,NA
CASSVDQAGELFF,TGTGCCAGTAGTGTGGATCAGGCCGGGGAGCTGTTTTTT,TRBV19,few,13,TRBJ2-2,NA
CASSPRGQGNYGYTF,TGTGCCAGCAGCCCCCGTGGACAGGGAAACTATGGCTACACCTTC,TRBV11-2,many,15,TRBJ1-2,TRBD1
CASSETPLGARQFF,TGCGCCAGCAGTGAGACCCCCCTGGGTGCGAGGCAGTTCTTC,TRBV10-2,NA,14,TRBJ2-1,NA
CASSLRRTGPRPEYF,TGCGCCAGCAGCTTGCGCCGGACAGGGCCTAGGCCGGAGTACTTC,TRBV5-1,NA,15,TRBJ2-5,TRBD1
CASSEAAFPNYGYTF,TGTGCCAGCAGTGAAGCCGCCTTTCCTAACTATGGCTACACCTTC,TRBV6-1,NA,15,TRBJ1-2,NA
CASTGFISSTDTQYF,TGTGCCAGCACCGGCTTTATATCTAGCACAGATACGCAGTATTTT,TRBV7-9,many,15,TRBJ2-3,NA
CASSLGNGQFF,TGTGCCAGCAGCTTGGGCAATGGGCAGTTCTTC,TRBV7-3,few,11,TRBJ2-1,NA
CSAGYSGGADTQYF,TGCAGTGCTGGCTATAGCGGGGGGGCAGATACGCAGTATTTT,TRBV20-1,many,14,TRBJ2-3,TRBD2
CASSYSTGILLSNQPQHF,TGTGCCAGCAGTTACTCCACAGGGATCCTACTTAGCAATCAGCCCCAGCATTTT,TRBV6-2/TRBV6-3,few,18,TRBJ1-5,NA
CASSLGGERYGYTF,TGTGCCAGCAGCCTCGGGGGTGAGCGGTATGGCTACACCTTC,TRBV12-3/TRBV12-4,NA,14,TRBJ1-2,NA
CASSVVPGAKDSPLHF,TGTGCCAGCAGCGTAGTCCCGGGGGCCAAGGATTCACCCCTCCACTTT,TRBV9,many,16,TRBJ1-6,NA
CASSQNRGLVGELFF,TGTGCCAGCAGCCAAAACAGGGGGCTCGTCGGGGAGCTGTTTTTT,TRBV3-1,few,15,TRBJ2-2,TRBD1
CASSPPGAGLDNQPQHF,TGTGCCAGCAGTCCCCCCGGGGCAGGGCTGGACAATCAGCCCCAGCATTTT,TRBV6-2/TRBV6-3,many,17,TRBJ1-5,NA
CASSLPGRTGAYEQYF,TGTGCCAGCAGTTTACCGGGACGGACGGGGGCCTACGAGCAGTACTTC,TRBV27,many,16,TRBJ2-7,NA
CSARWDSEQYF,TGCAGTGCTAGATGGGATTCAGAGCAGTACTTC,TRBV20-1,many,11,TRBJ2-7,NA
CASSKTGGGTGELFF,TGTGCCAGCTCCAAGACAGGGGGTGGTACCGGGGAGCTGTTTTTT,TRBV2,NA,15,TRBJ2-2,TRBD1
CASSLALGRETQYF,TGTGCCAGCAGCTTAGCTCTGGGGAGAGAGACCCAGTACTTC,TRBV7-2,many,14,TRBJ2-5,NA
CASSWTVNLDF,TGTGCCAGCAGTTGGACAGTAAATCTCGATTTT,TRBV12-3/TRBV12-4,many,11,TRBJ1-3,NA
CASSLRRLAGQLSTGELFF,TGTGCCAGCAGCTTGCGGCGTCTAGCGGGGCAACTATCCACCGGGGAGCTGTTTTTT,TRBV5-6,many,19,TRBJ2-2,TRBD2
CASSSKAGKETQYF,TGTGCCAGCAGTTCAAAGGCAGGGAAAGAGACCCAGTACTTC,TRBV12-3/TRBV12-4,few,14,TRBJ2-5,NA
CASSRLFGSSGANVLTF,TGTGCCAGCAGCCGTTTATTCGGTAGCTCTGGGGCCAACGTCCTGACTTTC,TRBV28,NA,17,TRBJ2-6,NA
CSAPTPGTEAFF,TGCAGTGCTCCTACTCCAGGGACTGAAGCTTTCTTT,TRBV20-1,NA,12,TRBJ1-1,NA
CASSVSGSGSGELFF,TGTGCCAGCAGCGTAAGTGGCAGTGGGTCCGGGGAGCTGTTTTTT,TRBV9,NA,15,TRBJ2-2,NA
CASSQEGTVNSPLHF,TGTGCCAGCAGTCAAGAGGGGACAGTTAATTCACCCCTCCACTTT,TRBV2,few,15,TRBJ1-6,TRBD1
CSARDPTGDTQYF,TGCAGTGCTAGAGATCCGACTGGGGATACGCAGTATTTT,TRBV20-1,many,13,TRBJ2-3,NA
CASAGGLIGDTGELFF,TGTGCCAGTGCCGGGGGGCTCATAGGGGACACCGGGGAGCTGTTTTTT,TRBV19,few,16,TRBJ2-2,NA
CASSQGTGTDYGYTF,TGCGCCAGCAGCCAAGGAACAGGGACAGACTATGGCTACACCTTC,TRBV4-3,NA,15,TRBJ1-2,TRBD1
CASSPGLAIYNEQFF,TGTGCCAGCAGCCCGGGACTAGCGATCTACAATGAGCAGTTCTTC,TRBV27,NA,15,TRBJ2-1,TRBD2
CASSYSGTAREKLFF,TGTGCCAGCAGTTACTCGGGGACAGCAAGGGAAAAACTGTTTTTT,TRBV6-5,NA,15,TRBJ1-4,TRBD1
CASSLPGGQPQHF,TGTGCCAGCAGTTTACCAGGGGGTCAGCCCCAGCATTTT,TRBV12-3/TRBV12-4,many,13,TRBJ1-5,TRBD1
CASSQDTGYQPQHF,TGCGCCAGCAGCCAAGATACAGGGTATCAGCCCCAGCATTTT,TRBV4-1,few,14,TRBJ1-5,NA
CASGYPSYNSPLHF,TGTGCCAGCGGGTACCCCTCCTATAATTCACCCCTCCACTTT,TRBV27,NA,14,TRBJ1-6,NA
CASRRDRVSTEAFF,TGTGCCAGTCGACGGGACAGGGTAAGCACTGAAGCTTTCTTT,TRBV28,NA,14,TRBJ1-1,TRBD1
CASAGLAGRGDTQYF,TGTGCCAGCGCCGGACTAGCGGGGAGAGGGGATACGCAGTATTTT,TRBV2,few,15,TRBJ2-3,TRBD2
CASSFGQGAFGYTF,TGTGCCAGCAGTTTCGGACAGGGGGCTTTTGGCTACACCTTC,TRBV27,few,14,TRBJ1-2,TRBD1
CAAQGRVYNSPLHF,TGTGCCGCACAGGGGAGGGTATATAATTCACCCCTCCACTTT,TRBV30,few,14,TRBJ1-6,TRBD1